The text below deals with one T cell receptor (beta chain). In this sample, this clonotype turned up a few times. Its antigen has not been determined. Base qualities are not at hand, and no much larger clone is one base apart. The entry originates in a study of CD8 T cells in ankylosing spondylitis (dated by TCRdb to 2016 to 2017). Regarding the research as a whole: T cell receptor beta repertoires were profiled in healthy donors and ankylosing spondylitis patients so that disease-linked TCR variants could be found. In total, the full study cohort was made up of about 99 healthy donors and more than 20 ankylosing spondylitis patients. Peripheral blood was sampled, and synovial fluid was additionally collected from ankylosing spondylitis patients.

The investigation overall reported the following: The disease-linked clones had a CD8+ phenotype and were found at relatively low frequencies in peripheral blood. Blood from ankylosing spondylitis patients appeared to be characterized by a TCR beta motif made up of eight highly homologous amino acid variants. Some TCR beta motif variants had previously been reported in synovial fluid and blood of reactive arthritis patients, which suggested common disease-initiation mechanisms. According to the report, matched synovial fluid samples from ankylosing spondylitis patients were significantly enriched for the disease-linked clones.

From the germline V gene, CDR1 is SGHRS and CDR2 is YFSETQ. V drops 5 bases and J drops 2 bases, leaving 14 bases in between. The CDR3 spans 16 residues, from the cysteine through the phenylalanine. CDR3 DNA is the only sequence kept; it has 48 bases, read in frame from the first base. Sequencing was performed on an Illumina HiSeq 2500. TCR beta libraries were prepared by quantitative 5'-RACE with molecular barcodes. The original methods were these. A new computational method based on a probabilistic model of VDJ rearrangement was used to identify disease-linked TCR variants. In-frame beta chains were kept once TCRdb had trimmed the public reads at Q25 with fastp and called clones with MiXCR. Every entry covers one CDR3 protein and lists the most common genes and DNA from its rows. TCRdb assigned the V and J calls; the authors' analysis was not used. The sample records some 130,000 distinct CDR3 sequences, roughly 13% of which are singletons. Of the sample, 2.5% to 3% falls within the top ten clones.

This TCR came from a female donor with ankylosing spondylitis or in good health (not recorded which). This chain joins TRBV5-1 to TRBJ2-6; TRBD1 could be the D gene, as 6 bases match. Input material: blood, either unsorted or a sorted T cell fraction (not recorded which). Read as DNA, the sequence is TGCGCCAGCAGGCCTACAGGGAGTCCTGGGGCCAACGTCCTGACTTTC. This encodes CASRPTGSPGANVLTF.